The sequence of this TCR beta chain was determined in a study of siplizumab effects on memory and regulatory T cells (dated by TCRdb to the late 2010s). For the wider study: The study examined how the anti-CD2 antibody siplizumab affects alloreactive T-cell subsets in allogeneic mixed lymphocyte reactions built from human PBMCs. Broader findings and caveats from the paper: Compared with memory T cells, unstimulated naive T cells appeared more diverse, and naive cells seemed to make a substantial contribution to the alloresponse. Because sequences at frequencies below about 10^-5 were poorly captured, only a minor fraction of alloreactive clones could be mapped back to unstimulated subsets. In reactions with siplizumab, an average of about 75% of mappable alloreactive CD4+ clones were Treg-derived, compared with 25% to 30% in control reactions. The cumulative frequency of alloreactive sequences that could be traced back to unstimulated CD4+ memory T cells was significantly reduced by siplizumab. About 80-97% of proliferating CD4+ or CD8+ clones could not be given a naive or memory phenotype. Whether proliferating Tregs from siplizumab cultures actually had suppressive function was not functionally confirmed.

Sorted unstimulated T cells and proliferating T cells recovered from mixed lymphocyte reactions underwent TCRbeta CDR3 sequencing. Fresh whole blood from ten HLA-typed healthy donors served as the source for isolating PBMCs. To map where alloreactive clones came from, CD4+ non-regulatory T cells in the unstimulated state were FACS-sorted. Worth noting for this clone: Which antigen it targets is not known. Per-base quality was not reported, and no clone a single base away is much larger than it.

Libraries were prepared through the immunoSEQ multiplex PCR assay. Roughly 10^5 TCR templates per sample were assayed on the deep sequencing platform. Genomic DNA extracted from sorted T cells was used for TCRbeta CDR3 sequencing. The original pipeline was this. The R programming language was used for clonal analysis of the TCRbeta CDR3 data. Alloreactive CD4+ and CD8+ clones were defined by comparing unstimulated samples with post-reaction CFSE-low samples. By matching sequences to the repertoires of sorted unstimulated Treg and non-Treg cells, each alloreactive CD4+ clone was assigned a regulatory or non-regulatory origin. TCRdb took this table from immuneACCESS and kept in-frame rearrangements with V and J called. Such tables lack part of the clones; where checked against another copy, unresolved V genes explain under half of the gap, and the rest is unexplained. V, J and clone size derive from that table, while D and trimming were established from the DNA sequence. This sample comprises tens of thousands of clones, around 94% of them detected only once. Roughly 0.29% of the sample is held by the ten biggest clonotypes.

CDR1 SGHAT and CDR2 FQNNGV are derived from the germline V gene. The junction shows trimming of 5 bases on V and 5 bases on J, plus 12 bases between the germline ends. Counted from cysteine to phenylalanine, this CDR3 has 14 amino acids. Only the CDR3 DNA stays, 42 bases, in frame from base 1. Here the chain combines TRBV11-2 and TRBJ2-2; a tentative D match to TRBD2 spans 6 bases. This receptor was taken from a human donor in good health. The sample consisted of non-Treg CD4+ T cells sorted from blood. In the paper's terms, the cell subset or site label means: FACS-sorted unstimulated CD4+ non-regulatory T cells. The CDR3 protein sequence reads: CASSLFGGTGELFF. The DNA reads TGTGCCAGCAGCCTCTTCGGAGGGACCGGGGAGCTGTTTTTT.